The 8 T cell receptor beta chains below all came from one sample that was sequenced in a study of T cells after yellow fever vaccination. TCRdb ran MiXCR on the 5' RACE reads and lists one entry per CDR3 protein. The data show tens of thousands of distinct CDR3 sequences, more than 5.5% seen once. The specimen comprised CD8+ T cells sorted from PBMCs, sampled less than 6 days after the first yellow fever vaccination. These receptors were obtained from a man aged 18 to 35 who received the YFV17D yellow fever vaccine.

Ten or more counts support this clonotype. V and J are TRBV4-3 and TRBJ2-1, with TRBD2 identical over 15 bases. V shed 1 base and J 10 bases; nucleotides not matched to a gene: 8. The CDR3 has 17 residues. Germline CDR1 and CDR2: LGHNA and YSLEER. The CDR3 protein is CASSQGTSGGAFGEQFF. Here the CDR3 DNA reads TGCGCCAGCAGCCAAGGGACTAGCGGGGGGGCCTTCGGGGAGCAGTTCTTC.

Many counts were recorded for this clonotype. Written as DNA, the CDR3 is TGTGCCAGTAGTATAGGCAGTGTGGAGCAGTATTTT. Residues: CASSIGSVEQYF. The chain uses TRBV19 and TRBJ2-3, with D unresolved. V was pared by 1 base and J by 11 bases, with 10 bases between. This CDR3 is built from 12 residues. Germline-derived CDR1 and CDR2 are LNHDA and SQIVND (reference sequence).

Concerning this clonotype: It may be a read error: a sequence one base away is much more abundant. The J gene is TRBJ2-3, the V gene TRBV29-1; TRBD1 matches at 8 bases. The V and J ends lost 3 bases and 4 bases, in that order; junction bases with no gene match: 12. The CDR3 covers 16 residues. Germline V gives CDR1 SQVTM, CDR2 ANQGSEA. CDR3 residues: CSVEGGTGLSADTQYF. CDR3 sequence (DNA): TGCAGCGTTGAGGGCGGGACAGGTCTTTCAGCAGATACGCAGTATTTT.

The rearrangement uses TRBV6-1 and TRBJ2-3; D gene ambiguous. The V gene's germline CDR1 is MNHNS and CDR2 SASEGT. V was clipped by 2 bases and J by 3 bases, with 15 bases between them. The CDR3 has 16 amino acids. The CDR3 DNA is TGTGCCAGCAGTGAAAGGCTGGGGTGGATGACAGATACGCAGTATTTT. It translates to CASSERLGWMTDTQYF.

The table lists this clonotype with a few counts. The V gene is TRBV14, the J gene TRBJ1-2; a weak D match, TRBD1 (5 bases). V was trimmed by 0 bases and J by 7 bases, leaving 6 bases between them. There are 12 residues in the CDR3. Germline loops: CDR1 SGHDN, CDR2 FVKESK. CDR3 loop: CASSQDRAGYTF. DNA for the CDR3: TGTGCCAGCAGCCAAGACAGGGCTGGCTACACCTTC. Variable domain in full (rest from reference TRBV14 and TRBJ1-2): EAGVTQFPSHSVIEKGQTVTLRCDPISGHDNLYWYRRVMGKEIKFLLHFVKESKQDESGMPNNRFLAERTGGTYSTLKVQPAELEDSGVYFCASSQDRAGYTFGSGTRLTVV.

This clonotype was detected many times. The V gene is TRBV27, the J gene TRBJ2-7, with D possibly matching TRBD1 (6 bases). Per germline, CDR1 MNHEY and CDR2 SMNVEV (reference sequence). The CDR3 sequence is 14 residues long. V shed 5 bases and J shed 0 bases, with 11 bases lying between them. This chain's CDR3 is CASSSYRVSYEQYF. The CDR3 DNA reads TGTGCCAGCAGTAGCTACAGGGTCTCCTACGAGCAGTACTTC.

This clonotype has just a few counts. The chain combines TRBV6-2 or TRBV6-3 with TRBJ2-7; tentatively, D is TRBD2 (5 bases). The CDR3 sequence is 13 residues long. Looked up from germline, CDR1 is MNHEY and CDR2 is SVGEGT. Trimming shortened V by 7 bases and J by 3 bases, and 13 bases separated the two germline ends. CDR3 region: CASTHLGVYEQYF. CDR3 DNA sequence: TGTGCCAGCACCCATCTCGGGGTCTACGAGCAGTACTTC.

This clonotype has ten or more counts. The chain uses TRBV12-3 or TRBV12-4 and TRBJ2-1, with D possibly being TRBD1 (5 bases). V dropped 7 bases and J dropped 8 bases, with 6 bases sitting between them. The CDR3 runs 10 residues. This CDR3 is CASMGHEQFF. DNA of the CDR3: TGTGCCAGCATGGGGCATGAGCAGTTCTTC.